This TCR beta chain came from a study of T cells in localized non-small cell lung cancer (TCRdb year 2020). For context, the study as a whole: The study examined T cell repertoires in approximately 240 patients with early-stage NSCLC and compared tumors with uninvolved tumor-adjacent lungs. The cohort comprised around 250 treatment-naïve NSCLC patients with resected, localized lung tumors. NSCLC patients had a mean age of around 66 years, and approximately 140 were male and about 110 female.

V loses 5 bases of germline sequence and J loses 4 bases, and the interval between the two ends is 12 bases. Taken from cysteine to valine, the CDR3 has 13 residues. The sequence is cut down to CDR3 DNA, 39 bases in frame from base 1. CDR1 and CDR2, per the germline V gene (reference sequence), are SEHNR and FQNEAQ. In the case of this clone: This clone's antigen is unknown. There are no base qualities to consult, and no much larger clone falls within one base.

What the work shows at the level of the full study, not this receptor alone: Uninvolved tumor-adjacent lung showed the highest T cell clonality, higher than tumor, which suggests more focused antigenic responses in the adjacent lung. A median of roughly 56 of the top 100 tumor clones were detected in paired uninvolved adjacent lung, and some 29 of these tumor clones were also found among the top 100 clones of the paired uninvolved adjacent lung. Because multi-region tumor sequencing was not done, intratumor heterogeneity could not be ruled out. Longer overall survival was associated with higher blood T cell density, whereas shorter survival was associated with higher adjacent-lung clonality. Because the study design was exploratory, TCR variables were selected using unadjusted p-values without false-discovery rate correction.

The immunoSEQ Assay was used to sequence TCR beta CDR3 regions from DNA. On the study's bioinformatics: To compute T cell density, TCR beta template counts were normalized to usable DNA, which was estimated by amplifying housekeeping genes. Richness was estimated with the preseqR package, extrapolating to 400,000 templates for PBMC samples and 120,000 templates for tissue samples. Clonality was defined by subtracting Pielou's evenness from one. Differential abundance testing on productive amino-acid clonotypes, with a minimum total count of 5 and an alpha of 0.1, was used to identify tissue-enriched TCRs. The Jaccard Index and the Morisita Overlap Index were used to measure repertoire overlap between compartments. GLIPH clustered TCR beta CDR3s with public tetramer-defined viral CDR3s; viral motifs required at least three viral sequences plus V-gene enrichment. The immuneACCESS repertoire file appears here via TCRdb, limited to in-frame rearrangements. These files lack a portion of the clones; in checked studies, under half of the deficit traces to unresolved V genes, and the cause of the others is not known. V, J and clone size derive from that table, while D and trimming were established from the DNA sequence. The sample profile shows 72,000 or so clones; about nine tenths of them were found once. Just over 20% of the sample goes to the ten largest clones.

At diagnosis, tumor, uninvolved tumor-adjacent lung and peripheral blood were collected and then preserved as a mix of FFPE and fresh-frozen material. For TCR repertoire profiling, blood samples were analyzed in the form of peripheral blood mononuclear cells. The chain uses TRBV7-9 and TRBJ2-7; 5 matching bases give a weak D call of TRBD1. The source is a male donor older than 55 with stage III squamous cell lung carcinoma. Sequenced here: peripheral blood, sampled before any cancer treatment. The sequenced DNA is TGTGCCAGCAGCGCGACAGATAGTTACGAGCAGTACGTC. Protein translation: CASSATDSYEQYV.